The entry below gives a single T cell receptor beta chain sequence along with its context. No antigen is known for it. The data were taken from a study of T cells expressing NK-cell markers. Regarding the study as a whole: Expanded clones of NKG2C+ T cells had an unclear HCMV specificity.

TCRdb re-called the 5' RACE reads; every CDR3 protein appears as one record, without DNA. The sample totals some 150,000 distinct CDR3 sequences; its top ten clones hold 9.5% to 15%. Germline CDR1 reads SGHDN; CDR2 reads FVKESK. The CDR3 spans 14 residues. The clonotype originates from a man between 18 and 29 years old in good health. The chain is built from TRBV14 and TRBJ2-1; TCRdb reports TRBD2, a call that lacks DNA to check it against. Input material: blood T cells: a sorted CD56 or NKG2C T cell subset, CD4+ or CD8+ T cells, or bulk PBMC T cells (not recorded which). CDR3 region: CASSQASPLGEQFF. Filled out from reference TRBV14 and TRBJ2-1, the complete variable domain reads EAGVTQFPSHSVIEKGQTVTLRCDPISGHDNLYWYRRVMGKEIKFLLHFVKESKQDESGMPNNRFLAERTGGTYSTLKVQPAELEDSGVYFCASSQASPLGEQFFGPGTRLTVL.